A single sample is the source of the 10 T cell receptor beta chains below, sequenced in a study of CD8 T cells in Susac syndrome. Random hexamers were used to reverse transcribe an amount of roughly 0.45 to 1 ug RNA. TCRdb passed the immunoSEQ multiplex PCR reads through MiXCR, listing each CDR3 protein once. The table lists hundreds of thousands of distinct CDR3 sequences, 89% of them singletons. The specimen was CD8+ T cells from PBMCs. Receptors originate from a human donor with multiple sclerosis.

The chain links TRBV27 to TRBJ2-7; 9 nucleotides match TRBD1. Germline CDR1 is MNHEY and CDR2 is SMNVEV (reference sequence). The CDR3 is 14 amino acids. Unmatched junction bases numbered 7, after V lost 6 bases and J lost 4 bases. This CDR3 is CASSTGGFGYEQYF. CDR3 in DNA: TGTGCCAGCAGCACAGGGGGCTTCGGTTACGAGCAGTACTTC.

The chain couples TRBV6-2 or TRBV6-3 to TRBJ1-5, with 8 bases identical to TRBD1. The V gene end was trimmed by 6 bases and the J gene end by 1 base; junction bases not matched to a gene: 5. This CDR3 region has 15 residues. Germline lookup yields CDR1 MNHEY and CDR2 SVGEGT. CDR3 nucleotides: TGTGCCAGCAGCCCCCGGACAGGGAGCAATCAGCCCCAGCATTTT. It codes for CASSPRTGSNQPQHF.

The chain links TRBV11-3 to TRBJ2-3; 9 positions match TRBD2. Germline CDR1 is SGHNT and CDR2 is YENEEA. J gave up 0 bases and V 6 bases, and 4 bases lay outside the gene matches. CDR3 size: 15 residues. CDR3 coding DNA: TGTGCCAGCAGTCCGACTAGCGGTAGCACAGATACGCAGTATTTT. Translating it yields CASSPTSGSTDTQYF.

The CDR3 DNA sequence: TGTGCCAGCAGCTCGCCTTTAGCGGGAGAATACAATGAGCAGTTCTTC. Translating it yields CASSSPLAGEYNEQFF. The chain combines TRBV7-8 with TRBJ2-1; 9 positions agree with TRBD2. This CDR3 contains 16 residues. The ends lost 4 bases at V and 4 bases at J; junction bases unmatched: 8. CDR1 and CDR2 from the germline V gene are SGHVS and FQNEAQ.

The chain recombines TRBV14 with TRBJ2-7, with D maybe TRBD2 (5 bases). V was cut by 4 bases and J by 6 bases, with 10 bases left in between. Germline lookup yields CDR1 SGHDN and CDR2 FVKESK. CDR3 size: 12 residues. Written as DNA, the CDR3 is TGTGCCAGCAGCCGGGGAGTCCTCGAGCAGTACTTC. Translated, it gives CASSRGVLEQYF.

The J gene is TRBJ2-5, the V gene TRBV12-3 or TRBV12-4, with D maybe TRBD1 (6 bases). Deletions cut 8 bases from V and 5 bases from J, with 18 bases between. The CDR3 is 14 residues long. In DNA form, the CDR3 reads TGTGCCAGCCGCGGCCCCGACAGGACGGAGACCCAGTACTTC. This encodes CASRGPDRTETQYF.

The chain employs TRBV6-2 or TRBV6-3 and TRBJ2-7; 9 bases agree with TRBD2. CDR1 and CDR2 (germline): MNHEY, SVGEGT. Trimming cost V 2 bases and J 5 bases; bases outside gene matches: 7. CDR3 size: 15 residues. The CDR3 bases are TGTGCCAGCAGTTACGGCGGGGGGGCCTTGAACGAGCAGTACTTC. Protein product: CASSYGGGALNEQYF.

The sample holds one count of this clonotype. The V call is TRBV15, the J call TRBJ1-2; 7 positions agree with TRBD1. The CDR3 sequence is 15 residues long. V shed 5 bases, J shed 3 bases, and the junction held 9 bases outside the gene matches. Germline CDR1 is LNHNV and CDR2 is YYDKDF (reference sequence). CDR3 coding DNA: TGTGCCACCAGCCAACAAGGACAGGAGCACTATGGCTACACCTTC. Translation gives CATSQQGQEHYGYTF. Filled out from reference TRBV15 and TRBJ1-2, the complete variable domain reads DAMVIQNPRYQVTQFGKPVTLSCSQTLNHNVMYWYQQKSSQAPKLLFHYYDKDFNNEADTPDNFQSRRPNTSFCFLDIRSPGLGDTAMYLCATSQQGQEHYGYTFGSGTRLTVV.

The rearrangement uses TRBV19 and TRBJ1-1; TRBD1 matches at 8 bases. CDR1 is LNHDA, CDR2 SQIVND, per germline (reference sequence). The CDR3 length is 14 residues. After removal of 8 bases from V and 6 bases from J, the junction contained 11 bases not matched to a gene. The CDR3 coding sequence is TGTGCCAGTGAGACAGGGGAGGGTTACGCTGAAGCTTTCTTT. Translated: CASETGEGYAEAFF.

The chain links TRBV4-3 to TRBJ2-7, with D possibly TRBD1 on 5 matching bases. With 0 bases removed from V and 0 bases from J, the gap between germline ends came to 9 bases. This CDR3 comprises 15 residues. The germline V gene encodes CDR1 LGHNA and CDR2 YSLEER. The CDR3 here is CASSQDEGVSYEQYF. DNA for the CDR3: TGCGCCAGCAGCCAAGATGAAGGGGTCTCCTACGAGCAGTACTTC.